This TCR beta chain was retrieved from a study of cytomegalovirus exposure and HLA in healthy donors. The CDR3 is made up of 14 amino acids. CDR1 and CDR2 (germline): MNHEY, SVGAGI. With 2 bases clipped from V and 7 bases from J, the junction kept 4 bases outside the gene matches. In regard to this clone: No antigen is known for it.

Points from the study as a whole: TRBV6-2, TRBV6-3 and other indistinguishable V segments were excluded. Later analysis associated a missense DCLRE1C variant with TCR beta V- and J-gene trimming. The availability of immune exposure information extended only to CMV serostatus.

The PCR made use of 60 Vbeta and 13 Jbeta primers. The data were produced by immunoSEQ multiplex PCR, yet TCRdb's version contains in-frame clones alone and is incomplete. Of 100,000 or so clones listed, more than 80% are singletons. The gene calls are TRBV6-5 and TRBJ2-2, with 7 bases matching TRBD1. Specimen: PBMCs. The clonotype was recovered from a man younger than 35 in good health and CMV-seronegative. This CDR3 reads CASSYTGAIGELFF. The CDR3 nucleotides read TGTGCCAGCAGTTACACAGGGGCTATCGGGGAGCTGTTTTTT.